The 22 T cell receptor beta chains given below trace back to one sample, sequenced in a study of T cell repertoires in aging, cancer and after chemotherapy. Amplification of TCR beta used genomic DNA extracted from peripheral blood. Rearranged V-D-J TRB sequences were amplified with a mixed TRB-A/B primer pool. TCRdb recomputed calls from the multiplex PCR reads with MiXCR, one row per CDR3 protein. The profile shows about 12,000 distinct CDR3 sequences, approximately 30% of them singletons. Material: blood. Receptors originate from a human donor in good health. The donor label of this sample is uncertain.

By proportion, this clonotype is medium-sized (0.01 to 0.1%). V and J are TRBV6-5 and TRBJ2-2; 7 bases map to TRBD2. Germline lookup yields CDR1 MNHEY and CDR2 SVGAGI. This CDR3 spans 14 amino acids. V lost 8 bases, J lost 0 bases, and 3 bases stayed unmatched. The CDR3 reads CASSRGSNTGELFF. The CDR3 DNA is TGTGCCAGCTCGCGGGGGTCGAACACCGGGGAGCTGTTTTTT.

The chain links TRBV12-3 or TRBV12-4 to TRBJ2-2, with no clear D. The CDR3 is made up of 12 amino acids. CDR3 amino acids: CASGWRGGELFF. CDR3 nucleotide sequence: TGTGCTAGTGGCTGGCGCGGCGGGGAGCTGTTTTTT.

This clonotype was observed a few times. The CDR3 DNA is TGTGCCAGCAGCTTGGGATGGCTCAACACTGAAGCTTTCTTT. Its translation: CASSLGWLNTEAFF. The J gene is TRBJ1-1, the V gene TRBV5-5; D gene ambiguous. CDR1 is SGHKS and CDR2 is YYEKEE in the germline V gene (reference sequence). Trimming cost V 0 bases and J 2 bases, with 8 bases left between them. The CDR3 is 14 residues long.

Regarding this clonotype: Because the CDR3 is missing its conserved closing phenylalanine or tryptophan, this is likely a read error. No DNA is shown, since the ends of the CDR3 on it are uncertain; the CDR3 is the one TCRdb lists. This chain connects TRBV27 to TRBJ1-1. Germline CDR1 is MNHEY and CDR2 is SMNVEV (reference sequence). The CDR3 region is 9 residues in length, termini included. The CDR3 spells CASTYTAGG.

The chain carries TRBV6-5 and TRBJ1-2, with D unclear. CDR1 and CDR2 (germline): MNHEY, SVGAGI. The ends were cut back, 5 bases at V and 4 bases at J, with 14 bases in the middle. The CDR3 has 14 amino acids. CDR3 loop: CASSEWSSRYGYTF. The CDR3 DNA reads as TGTGCCAGCAGTGAATGGAGCTCTCGCTATGGCTACACCTTC.

This clonotype was seen more than once but under ten times. The chain has TRBV6-2 or TRBV6-3 and TRBJ1-5; 7 positions match TRBD1. Germline V gene sequence: CDR1 MNHEY, CDR2 SVGEGT. Germline trimming cut 6 bases from V and 0 bases from J; bases unmatched to any gene: 5. The CDR3 runs 15 residues. The CDR3 reads CASSLQGYSNQPQHF. CDR3 DNA: TGTGCCAGCAGCTTACAGGGGTATAGCAATCAGCCCCAGCATTTT.

The rearrangement uses TRBV19 and TRBJ2-1, with 15 bases identical to TRBD2. The J call could be wrong; TRBJ2-5 is a better fit for the DNA end. CDR1 is LNHDA and CDR2 is SQIVND in the germline V gene (reference sequence). The CDR3 is made up of 18 amino acids. CDR3 region: CASSIRGLAGGPFETQYF. The CDR3 DNA is TGTGCCAGTAGTATCCGGGGACTAGCGGGGGGCCCTTTTGAGACCCAGTACTTC.

This clonotype is labeled medium-sized (0.01 to 0.1%). The J gene is TRBJ1-2, the V gene TRBV19; 10 positions match TRBD1. Germline CDR1 LNHDA, CDR2 SQIVND (reference sequence). The CDR3 loop spans 14 amino acids. V lost 4 bases to trimming and J lost 9 bases; unmatched junction nucleotides: 8. The CDR3 nucleotides are TGTGCCAGTAGTACCCGGACAGGGGGTAGAAGCTACACCTTC. Translated: CASSTRTGGRSYTF.

This clonotype was seen only a few times. The chain is built from TRBV6-5 and TRBJ1-5; TRBD1 agrees at 7 bases. The length of the CDR3 is 15 residues. The ends lost 6 bases at V and 5 bases at J; junction bases unmatched: 10. From germline, CDR1 is MNHEY and CDR2 SVGAGI. CDR3 region: CASSPTGSGDQPQHF. In nucleotides, the CDR3 is TGTGCCAGCAGCCCGACAGGGTCTGGGGATCAGCCCCAGCATTTT.

Notes on this clonotype: Its ends do not fully match the called genes, so a read error is possible. This chain connects TRBV6-5 to TRBJ2-1, with D unresolved. The CDR3 contains 15 residues. Looked up from germline, CDR1 is MNHEY and CDR2 is SVGAGI. The CDR3 is CASRSQQNTYNKQFF. The DNA of the CDR3 is TGTGCCAGCAGAAGCCAACAGAACACCTACAATAAGCAGTTCTTC.

Only a few counts were recorded for this clonotype. The J gene is TRBJ1-5, the V gene TRBV5-6; D gene ambiguous. The CDR3 totals 14 residues. CDR1 is SGHDT and CDR2 is YYEEEE in the germline V gene. Trimming stripped 3 bases from V and 2 bases from J, with 9 bases between. The CDR3 loop is CASSSAFGNQPQHF. The CDR3 coding sequence is TGTGCCAGCAGCTCCGCCTTTGGCAATCAGCCCCAGCATTTT.

J is TRBJ2-1 and V is TRBV5-1; 12 nucleotides match TRBD2. Germline V gene sequence: CDR1 SGHRS, CDR2 YFSETQ. The CDR3 extends over 16 amino acids. V trimming: 0 bases; J trimming: 6 bases; junction bases outside the gene matches: 4. Written as DNA, the CDR3 is TGCGCCAGCAGCTTGGGCCTAGCGGGGGGGATCAATGAGCAGTTCTTC. Translating it yields CASSLGLAGGINEQFF.

As concerns this clonotype: The junction and the germline gene differ at one end; a read error may be behind it. The chain joins TRBV5-5 to TRBJ2-1, with a weak D call TRBD1 (5 bases). This CDR3 comprises 14 residues. The germline V gene has CDR1 SGHKS and CDR2 YYEKEE (reference sequence). The CDR3 protein is CASSEDTTYNEQFF. CDR3 DNA: TGCGCCAGCAGTGAGGACACCACCTACAATGAGCAGTTCTTC.

The V gene is TRBV6-6, the J gene TRBJ2-5; 11 nucleotides agree with TRBD2. The germline CDR1 and CDR2 sequences are MNHNY and SVGAGI (reference sequence). The CDR3 is 14 amino acids. The V and J ends lost 5 bases and 5 bases, in that order; junction bases with no gene match: 4. CDR3 DNA sequence: TGTGCCAGCAGTGAAGCTAGCGGGGGGGAGACCCAGTACTTC. Translated, it gives CASSEASGGETQYF.

This clonotype was found a few times. The CDR3 sequence is CASSIQGDRPQHF. The DNA of the CDR3 is TGTGCCAGTAGTATACAGGGGGATCGGCCCCAGCATTTT. The chain uses TRBV19 and TRBJ1-5, with TRBD1 matching over 7 bases. V shed 2 bases, J shed 9 bases, and the junction held 4 bases outside the gene matches. The CDR3 consists of 13 residues. Germline-derived CDR1 and CDR2 are LNHDA and SQIVND (reference sequence).

The chain uses TRBV5-1 and TRBJ2-3; D could derive from TRBD1 or TRBD2 (6 bases each). Germline loops: CDR1 SGHRS, CDR2 YFSETQ. Trimming shortened V by 2 bases and J by 3 bases, and 16 bases separated the two germline ends. CDR3 length equals 16 residues. The CDR3 loop is CASSLGGQGTTDTQYF. CDR3 in DNA: TGCGCCAGCAGCTTAGGGGGGCAGGGGACAACAGATACGCAGTATTTT.

By sample fraction, this clonotype is medium-sized. J is TRBJ1-2 and V is TRBV29-1, with D maybe TRBD1 (5 bases). Between the trimmed V and J ends, which lost 0 bases and 3 bases, there was a span of 8 bases. Germline loops: CDR1 SQVTM, CDR2 ANQGSEA. The CDR3 sequence is 13 residues long. The CDR3 spells CSVEDREDYGYTF. DNA of the CDR3: TGCAGCGTTGAAGACAGGGAAGACTATGGCTACACCTTC.

In this sample, this clonotype is medium-sized (0.01 to 0.1%). The chain uses TRBV18 and TRBJ2-7; D is uncertain. The CDR3 totals 15 residues. Trimming left V 0 bases short and J 2 bases short, with 11 bases between. Looked up from germline, CDR1 is KGHSH and CDR2 is LQKENI. The CDR3 spells CASSPPTRPTYEQYF. CDR3 coding DNA: TGTGCCAGCTCACCACCAACCAGACCGACCTACGAGCAGTACTTC.

By its share, this clonotype is medium-sized (0.01 to 0.1%). The J gene is TRBJ2-6, the V gene TRBV5-6; TRBD2 might be the D (5 bases). V lost 4 bases, J lost 0 bases, and 14 bases lay in between. This CDR3 comprises 17 residues. The germline V gene encodes CDR1 SGHDT and CDR2 YYEEEE. The CDR3 region is CASSPTITSSGANVLTF. The CDR3 DNA follows: TGTGCCAGCAGCCCGACGATCACTAGCTCTGGGGCCAACGTCCTGACTTTC. The full variable domain, its missing parts supplied by reference TRBV5-6 and TRBJ2-6, is DAGVTQSPTHLIKTRGQQVTLRCSPKSGHDTVSWYQQALGQGPQFIFQYYEEEERQRGNFPDRFSGHQFPNYSSELNVNALLLGDSALYLCASSPTITSSGANVLTFGAGSRLTVL.

A remark on this clonotype: This may arise from a read error, as a much more abundant clone is one base away. The rearrangement links TRBV6-5 to TRBJ2-3; maybe TRBD1 (6 bases). The CDR3 contains 11 residues. Germline V lookup: CDR1 MNHEY, CDR2 SVGAGI. The V end lost 10 bases, the J end lost 6 bases, and 11 bases lay between the germline ends. The chain's CDR3 is CANRVTDTQYF. DNA for the CDR3: TGTGCCAACAGGGTCACGGATACGCAGTATTTT.

A few counts support this clonotype. The J gene is TRBJ1-5, the V gene TRBV12-3 or TRBV12-4; TRBD1 is a possible D gene (6 bases). Between the trimmed V and J ends, which lost 4 bases and 5 bases, there was a span of 6 bases. The CDR3 has 12 amino acids. DNA of the CDR3: TGTGCCAGCAGTTCAGGGGATCAGCCCCAGCATTTT. Its protein is CASSSGDQPQHF.

This clonotype has a handful of counts. The chain combines TRBV19 with TRBJ2-1; TRBD2 matches at 13 bases. This CDR3 is built from 15 residues. V lost 4 bases, J lost 9 bases, and 6 bases stayed unmatched. Germline CDR1 and CDR2: LNHDA and SQIVND (reference sequence). The CDR3 DNA reads TGTGCCAGTAGTAGACTAGCGGGGGGCCAACCTGAGCAGTTCTTC. Translated: CASSRLAGGQPEQFF.